Given below is one TCR beta chain in context. Its specificity is unknown. PCR was performed using 60 Vbeta and 13 Jbeta primers. The data were produced by immunoSEQ multiplex PCR, yet TCRdb's version contains in-frame clones alone and is incomplete. The sample lists 75,000 to 90,000 clones, roughly four fifths occurring once. This sample was included in a study of cytomegalovirus exposure and HLA in healthy donors. Study results and limitations: In a later analysis, donors in an Asian-associated ancestry cluster reportedly had fewer N-insertions in productive TCRs than the cohort mean.

The CDR3 totals 13 residues. V was pared by 0 bases and J by 3 bases, with 6 bases between. CDR1 and CDR2 (germline): SGHNT, YYREEE (reference sequence). The TCR originated in a human donor in good health. The sequencing input was PBMCs. This chain uses TRBV5-4 with TRBJ1-2; no clear D gene. In nucleotides, the CDR3 is TGTGCCAGCAGCTTGGGGGCAGACTATGGCTACACCTTC. Translating gives CASSLGADYGYTF.